This paragraph covers one T cell receptor beta chain sequence. Its antigen is not known. RNA transcripts gave rise to amplified TCR beta CDR3 regions. When the TCR CDR3 underwent first-round RT-PCR, the HTBI primer set was used. Via MiXCR, TCRdb re-called the multiplex PCR reads, giving one row per CDR3 protein. This repertoire shows over 650,000 distinct CDR3 sequences, over 40% found once; its top ten account for roughly 7.2%. This sample was included in a study of T cells in Graves' hyperthyroidism and ophthalmopathy. Broader study findings: Ophthalmopathy cases were set apart from stable hyperthyroidism by a 13 V-J model. Most thyroid clonotypes with frequency above 0.001 were detected in blood.

CDR1 SGDLS and CDR2 YYNGEE come from the germline V gene. The CDR3 length is 15 residues. V shed 0 bases and J 4 bases; nucleotides not matched to a gene: 6. Those patients with uncontrolled infection, other autoimmune disease, pregnancy or lactation were excluded. Diagnostic decisions used clinical symptoms, serum thyroxine and TRAb, thyroid ultrasound and orbital computed tomography. The origin of this receptor is an adult man with Graves' disease, either hyperthyroidism or ophthalmopathy (not recorded which). Sample: peripheral blood or thyroid tissue (not recorded which). The chain is built from TRBV9 and TRBJ1-1; 7 bases match TRBD1. CDR3 residues: CASSVGGGQSTEAFF. The CDR3 DNA follows: TGTGCCAGCAGCGTAGGAGGGGGACAGTCCACTGAAGCTTTCTTT. Drawing the rest from reference TRBV9 and TRBJ1-1, the complete variable domain is DSGVTQTPKHLITATGQRVTLRCSPRSGDLSVYWYQQSLDQGLQFLIQYYNGEERAKGNILERFSAQQFPDLHSELNLSSLELGDSALYFCASSVGGGQSTEAFFGQGTRLTVV.